A single T cell receptor beta chain is shown here with its context. This sample is part of a study of CD8 T cells in ankylosing spondylitis. MiXCR, run by TCRdb on the 5' RACE reads, gives a single entry per CDR3 protein. The data contain about 360,000 distinct CDR3 sequences, 20% of them singletons. The V gene's germline CDR1 is MNHEY and CDR2 SMNVEV (reference sequence). Trimming cost V 8 bases and J 5 bases, with 25 bases left between them. This CDR3 is built from 16 residues. Source material: blood, either unsorted or a sorted T cell fraction (not recorded which). The chain carries TRBV27 and TRBJ2-7; D gene unclear. This receptor was taken from a male donor with ankylosing spondylitis or in good health (not recorded which). For the CDR3, the DNA is TGTGCCAGCGGAGACAACTTAGTGAGCCCCCCCAACGAGCAGTACTTC. Its translation is CASGDNLVSPPNEQYF.